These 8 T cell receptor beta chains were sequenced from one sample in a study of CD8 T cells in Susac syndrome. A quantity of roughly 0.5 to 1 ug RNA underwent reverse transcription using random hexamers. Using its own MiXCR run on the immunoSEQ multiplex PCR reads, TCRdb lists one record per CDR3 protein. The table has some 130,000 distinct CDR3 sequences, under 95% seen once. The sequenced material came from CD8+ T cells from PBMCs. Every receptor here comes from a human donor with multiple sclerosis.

The CDR3 DNA is TGCAGCGTCGAGGGGGGAATTGAGGGGGCGTATGGCTACACCTTC. This codes for CSVEGGIEGAYGYTF. This chain connects TRBV29-1 to TRBJ1-2; 7 bases line up with TRBD1. V shed 6 bases and J 5 bases; nucleotides not matched to a gene: 15. The CDR3 is made up of 15 amino acids. Germline CDR1 reads SQVTM; CDR2 reads ANQGSEA.

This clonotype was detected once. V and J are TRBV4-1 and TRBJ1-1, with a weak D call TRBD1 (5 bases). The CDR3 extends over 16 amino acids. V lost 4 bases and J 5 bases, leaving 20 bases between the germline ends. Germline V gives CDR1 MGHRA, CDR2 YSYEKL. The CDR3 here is CASSPMMGVGRTEAFF. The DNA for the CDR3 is TGCGCCAGCAGCCCAATGATGGGGGTCGGACGAACTGAAGCTTTCTTT.

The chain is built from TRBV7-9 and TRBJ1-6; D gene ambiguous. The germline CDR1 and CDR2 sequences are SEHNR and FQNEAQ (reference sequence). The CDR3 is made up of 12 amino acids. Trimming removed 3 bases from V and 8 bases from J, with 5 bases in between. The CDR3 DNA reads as TGTGCCAGCAGCTTCGGGGATTCACCCCTCCACTTT. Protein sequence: CASSFGDSPLHF. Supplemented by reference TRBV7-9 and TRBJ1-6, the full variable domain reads DTGVSQNPRHKITKRGQNVTFRCDPISEHNRLYWYRQTLGQGPEFLTYFQNEAQLEKSRLLSDRFSAERPKGSFSTLEIQRTEQGDSAMYLCASSFGDSPLHFGNGTRLTVT.

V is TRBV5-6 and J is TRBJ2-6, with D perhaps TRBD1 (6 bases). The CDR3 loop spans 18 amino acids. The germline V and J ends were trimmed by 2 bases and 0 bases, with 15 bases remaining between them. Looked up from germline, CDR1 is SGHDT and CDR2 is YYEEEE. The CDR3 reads CASSFETGLSSGANVLTF. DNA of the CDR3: TGTGCCAGCAGCTTCGAAACAGGGTTATCCTCTGGGGCCAACGTCCTGACTTTC. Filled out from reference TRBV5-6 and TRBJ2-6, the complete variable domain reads DAGVTQSPTHLIKTRGQQVTLRCSPKSGHDTVSWYQQALGQGPQFIFQYYEEEERQRGNFPDRFSGHQFPNYSSELNVNALLLGDSALYLCASSFETGLSSGANVLTFGAGSRLTVL.

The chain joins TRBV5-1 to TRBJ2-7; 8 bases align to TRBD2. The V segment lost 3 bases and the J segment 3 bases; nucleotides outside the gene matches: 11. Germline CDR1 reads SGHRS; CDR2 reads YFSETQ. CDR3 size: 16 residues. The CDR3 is CASSWQEAGELYEQYF. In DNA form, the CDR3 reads TGCGCCAGCAGCTGGCAGGAAGCGGGAGAGCTCTACGAGCAGTACTTC.

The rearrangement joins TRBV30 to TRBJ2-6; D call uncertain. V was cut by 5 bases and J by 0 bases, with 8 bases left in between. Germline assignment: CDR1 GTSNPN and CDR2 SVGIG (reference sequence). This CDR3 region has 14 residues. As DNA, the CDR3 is TGTGCCTGGGCCTGGGGCTCTGGGGCCAACGTCCTGACTTTC. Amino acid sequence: CAWAWGSGANVLTF.

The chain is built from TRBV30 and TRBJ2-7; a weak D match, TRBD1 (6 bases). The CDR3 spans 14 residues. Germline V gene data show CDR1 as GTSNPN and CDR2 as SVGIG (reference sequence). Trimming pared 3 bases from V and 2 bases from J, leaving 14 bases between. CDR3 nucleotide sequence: TGTGCCTGGAGGGTGCTCAGGGGTCCCTACGAGCAGTACTTC. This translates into CAWRVLRGPYEQYF.

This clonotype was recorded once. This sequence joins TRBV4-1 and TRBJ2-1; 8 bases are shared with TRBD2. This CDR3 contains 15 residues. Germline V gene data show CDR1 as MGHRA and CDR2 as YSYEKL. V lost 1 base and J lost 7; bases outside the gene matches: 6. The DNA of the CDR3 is TGCGCCAGCAGCCAAGCCAGCGGGGGAGGAAATGAGCAGTTCTTC. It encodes CASSQASGGGNEQFF.